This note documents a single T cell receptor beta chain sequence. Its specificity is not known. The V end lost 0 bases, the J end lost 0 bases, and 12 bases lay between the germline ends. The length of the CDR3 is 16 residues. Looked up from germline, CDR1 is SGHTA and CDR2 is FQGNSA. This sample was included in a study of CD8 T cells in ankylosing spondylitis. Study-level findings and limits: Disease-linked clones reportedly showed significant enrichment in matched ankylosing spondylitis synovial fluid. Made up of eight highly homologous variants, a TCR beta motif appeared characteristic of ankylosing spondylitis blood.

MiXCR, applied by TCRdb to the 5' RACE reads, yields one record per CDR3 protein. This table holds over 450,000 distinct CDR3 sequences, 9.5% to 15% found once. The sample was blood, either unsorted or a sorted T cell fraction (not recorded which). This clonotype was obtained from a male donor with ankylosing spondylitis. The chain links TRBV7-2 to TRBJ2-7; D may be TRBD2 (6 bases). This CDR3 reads CASSLALGSGSYEQYF. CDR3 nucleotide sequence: TGTGCCAGCAGCTTAGCGCTTGGTAGCGGCTCCTACGAGCAGTACTTC.